Presented here are 18 T cell receptor beta chains from one specimen sequenced in a study of identical twins. MiXCR was run by TCRdb on the 5' RACE reads, yielding one entry per CDR3 protein. There are approximately 1.8 million distinct CDR3 sequences in the sample; around 29% occur only once, and under 0.35% lies in the top ten. The source material was cord blood. Receptor source: a newborn girl in good health.

The chain couples TRBV12-3 or TRBV12-4 to TRBJ2-3; 9 bases line up with TRBD2. The J segment lost 5 bases and the V segment lost 4 bases, leaving 7 bases of the junction unmatched. The CDR3 extends over 15 amino acids. The CDR3 spells CASSSGAGGKDTQYF. The CDR3 nucleotides read TGTGCCAGCAGTTCTGGGGCGGGGGGGAAAGATACGCAGTATTTT.

This clonotype has only a few counts. The chain employs TRBV2 and TRBJ2-6, with D possibly being TRBD1 (6 bases). The length of the CDR3 is 16 residues. From germline, CDR1 is SNHLY and CDR2 FYNNEI. V dropped 8 bases and J dropped 0 bases, with 14 bases sitting between them. The CDR3 is CASDRLGYSGANVLTF. The DNA of the CDR3 is TGTGCCAGCGACAGGTTGGGATACTCTGGGGCCAACGTCCTGACTTTC.

This clonotype appeared once. V and J are TRBV13 and TRBJ1-1; TRBD1 agrees at 11 bases. The CDR3 runs 17 residues. Trimming took 3 bases from V and 4 from J; bases not matched to a gene: 10. CDR1 PRHDT and CDR2 FYEKMQ come from the germline V gene (reference sequence). This CDR3 is CASSLPRDRGLGTEAFF. CDR3 coding DNA: TGTGCCAGCAGCTTGCCCCGGGACAGGGGGTTAGGCACTGAAGCTTTCTTT.

The chain carries TRBV10-3 and TRBJ1-5; 10 bases are a match to TRBD1. This CDR3 region has 14 residues. CDR1 ENHRY and CDR2 SYGVKD come from the germline V gene. V trimming: 4 bases; J trimming: 8 bases; junction bases outside the gene matches: 5. DNA for the CDR3: TGTGCCATCAGTGCTGACAGGGGGCAGGAGCCCCAGCATTTT. Protein: CAISADRGQEPQHF.

This clonotype was counted a single time. The gene calls are TRBV7-2 and TRBJ2-4, with TRBD2 matching over 7 bases. The J call may be in error: the DNA end matches TRBJ2-7 better. CDR1 SGHTA and CDR2 FQGNSA come from the germline V gene. CDR3 length: 13 amino acids. The CDR3 nucleotides read TGTGCCAGCGGAGAGACTAGCAGAAACGAGCAGTACTTC. It specifies CASGETSRNEQYF.

This clonotype has more than one count but fewer than ten. An end of the junction differs from the germline gene, which may be a read error. The rearrangement joins TRBV6-5 to TRBJ1-1; D not certain. CDR3 size: 13 residues. Per germline, CDR1 MNHEY and CDR2 SVGAGI. The CDR3 here is CASSYSVNTEAFF. In DNA form, the CDR3 reads TGTGCCAGCAGTTACAGCGTGAACACTGAGGCTTTCTTT.

This clonotype was seen ten or more times. The rearrangement uses TRBV6-5 and TRBJ1-1; D is perhaps TRBD1 (5 bases). The V end lost 2 bases, the J end lost 1 base, and 5 bases lay between the germline ends. Germline CDR1 reads MNHEY; CDR2 reads SVGAGI. This CDR3 has 13 residues. The CDR3 bases are TGTGCCAGCAGTTACGGGGGGAACACTGAAGCTTTCTTT. This codes for CASSYGGNTEAFF.

The V call is TRBV28, the J call TRBJ2-3, with D tentatively TRBD2 (5 bases). The CDR3 has 14 residues. Trimming left V 7 bases short and J 2 bases short, with 13 bases between. CDR1 is MDHEN, CDR2 SYDVKM, per germline. The CDR3 coding sequence is TGTGCCAGCAATGGCGGTAGCGCCACAGATACGCAGTATTTT. This translates into CASNGGSATDTQYF.

This clonotype was observed at least ten times. The chain carries TRBV28 and TRBJ2-4; perhaps TRBD2 as D (6 bases). V was shortened by 5 bases and J by 7 bases, with 15 bases between the two germline ends. This CDR3 region has 14 residues. The germline gives CDR1 MDHEN, CDR2 SYDVKM. The CDR3 loop is CASSRADYGNIQYF. Written as DNA, the CDR3 is TGTGCCAGCAGTCGTGCGGACTATGGGAACATTCAGTACTTC.

This clonotype was observed a handful of times. V is TRBV20-1 and J is TRBJ2-2; TRBD2 agrees at 11 bases. The CDR3 sequence is 16 residues long. J gave up 6 bases and V 3 bases, and 9 bases lay outside the gene matches. CDR1 is DFQATT, CDR2 SNEGSKA, per germline (reference sequence). CDR3 amino acids: CSASDTSGRISGELFF. CDR3 nucleotides: TGCAGTGCTAGCGATACTAGCGGGAGAATTTCCGGGGAGCTGTTTTTT.

V is TRBV6-5 and J is TRBJ2-5, with D unclear. V lost 5 bases and J lost 6, with 13 bases in between. The CDR3 is 13 residues long. Germline V CDR1 and CDR2: MNHEY, SVGAGI. CDR3 nucleotides: TGTGCCAGCAGTACCCCTATATACCAGACCCAGTACTTC. This sequence encodes CASSTPIYQTQYF.

The sample holds a few counts of this clonotype. The V call is TRBV29-1, the J call TRBJ2-5; the D gene is possibly TRBD2 (5 bases). Trimming pared 6 bases from V and 5 bases from J, leaving 22 bases between. This CDR3 has 15 residues. Germline V gene data show CDR1 as SQVTM and CDR2 as ANQGSEA. The DNA of the CDR3 is TGCAGCGTCCAATCTCTTAGGGCAGCGGCGGAGACCCAGTACTTC. Translated, it gives CSVQSLRAAAETQYF.

This clonotype was counted many times. This rearrangement joins TRBV29-1 to TRBJ1-2; TRBD1 might be the D (6 bases). The germline CDR1 and CDR2 sequences are SQVTM and ANQGSEA. The CDR3 extends over 13 amino acids. The ends were cut back, 0 bases at V and 6 bases at J, with 11 bases in the middle. The CDR3 sequence: CSVEDRGRNGYTF. The CDR3 bases are TGCAGCGTTGAAGACCGGGGGCGTAATGGCTACACCTTC. Supplemented by reference TRBV29-1 and TRBJ1-2, the full variable domain reads SAVISQKPSRDICQRGTSLTIQCQVDSQVTMMFWYRQQPGQSLTLIATANQGSEATYESGFVIDKFPISRPNLTFSTLTVSNMSPEDSSIYLCSVEDRGRNGYTFGSGTRLTVV.

V usage is TRBV20-1 and J usage is TRBJ2-4, with 9 bases fitting TRBD2. The J call may be incorrect, as the DNA end agrees better with TRBJ2-7. This CDR3 contains 16 residues. From germline, CDR1 is DFQATT and CDR2 SNEGSKA (reference sequence). The CDR3 loop is CSARPGPGLASYEQYF. For the CDR3, the DNA is TGCAGTGCTAGACCCGGACCGGGACTAGCCTCCTACGAGCAGTACTTC.

This chain links TRBV3-1 with TRBJ2-1, with D unresolved. The DNA end is more similar to TRBJ2-7, so the J call may be wrong. Germline CDR1 reads LGHDT; CDR2 reads YNNKEL (reference sequence). The CDR3 runs to 14 residues. The CDR3 loop reads CASSQAGSYNEQYF. CDR3 sequence (DNA): TGTGCCAGCAGCCAAGCGGGCTCCTACAATGAGCAGTACTTC.

CDR3 sequence reads: CASSPEDRPNEQFF. CDR3 sequence (DNA): TGTGCCAGCAGCCCAGAGGACAGGCCAAATGAGCAGTTCTTC. The rearrangement uses TRBV7-9 and TRBJ2-1; 7 positions match TRBD1. Germline V gives CDR1 SEHNR, CDR2 FQNEAQ (reference sequence). The J segment lost 7 bases and the V segment lost 5 bases, leaving 8 bases of the junction unmatched. The CDR3 is made up of 14 amino acids.

This clonotype was seen only a few times. The CDR3 sequence is CASSDAGTGMGYGYTF. The CDR3 nucleotides read TGTGCCAGCAGCGATGCCGGGACAGGGATGGGCTATGGCTACACCTTC. The gene calls are TRBV5-6 and TRBJ1-2; TRBD1 matches 9 bases. Germline trimming cut 4 bases from V and 4 bases from J; bases unmatched to any gene: 11. The CDR3 is 16 residues long. Per the germline V gene, CDR1 is SGHDT and CDR2 is YYEEEE. The complete variable domain, with remaining parts taken from reference TRBV5-6 and TRBJ1-2, reads DAGVTQSPTHLIKTRGQQVTLRCSPKSGHDTVSWYQQALGQGPQFIFQYYEEEERQRGNFPDRFSGHQFPNYSSELNVNALLLGDSALYLCASSDAGTGMGYGYTFGSGTRLTVV.

This chain uses TRBV5-1 with TRBJ2-2; D remains unclear. There are 15 residues in the CDR3. Germline V CDR1 and CDR2: SGHRS, YFSETQ. V lost 0 bases, J lost 1 base, and 7 bases lay in between. CDR3 sequence (DNA): TGCGCCAGCAGCTTGGGAGGCAAGAACACCGGGGAGCTGTTTTTT. Its protein is CASSLGGKNTGELFF.